This T cell receptor (beta chain) was retrieved from a study of T cell responses to AZD1222 COVID-19 vaccine. Germline V CDR1 and CDR2: DFQATT, SNEGSKA (reference sequence). Trimming removed 6 bases from V and 5 bases from J, with 10 bases in between. This CDR3 is built from 11 residues. As for this clone: Antigen specificity is unknown.

General study results and limits: At baseline, seropositivity was found in only six or seven AZD1222 recipients.

The table came from immunoSEQ multiplex PCR; TCRdb's copy has only in-frame clones and leaves some out. The data hold 100,000 to 150,000 clones, with approximately 89% observed a single time. This clonotype originated in an adult who received the AZD1222 COVID-19 vaccine. Material: peripheral blood, obtained 28 days after the second AZD1222 dose. This chain uses TRBV20-1 with TRBJ1-1; no firm D call. The CDR3 nucleotides read TGCAGTGCCGAGATATGGACTGAAGCTTTCTTT. Protein product: CSAEIWTEAFF.